This T cell receptor beta chain is drawn from a study of blood T cell repertoires in COVID-19. Study-wide background: T cells, B-cell-depleted T cells, or PBMCs provided the cDNA or gDNA that served as material.

Generated by immunoSEQ multiplex PCR, the TCRdb table keeps only in-frame clones and is missing some. Among about 42,000 clones, roughly 87% were seen once, and the ten largest hold over 20%. The V and J ends lost 6 bases and 3 bases respectively, with 9 bases between them. CDR1 and CDR2 from the germline V gene are MDHEN and SYDVKM. The CDR3 totals 13 residues. This clone was seen a few times. Sequenced material: peripheral blood. The clonotype was recovered from a woman at least 80 years old in a cohort sampled during active or convalescent COVID-19. The rearrangement links TRBV28 to TRBJ1-3; D is unresolved. This chain's CDR3 is CASRGPGGNTIYF. CDR3 DNA: TGTGCCAGCAGGGGTCCAGGTGGAAACACCATATATTTT.